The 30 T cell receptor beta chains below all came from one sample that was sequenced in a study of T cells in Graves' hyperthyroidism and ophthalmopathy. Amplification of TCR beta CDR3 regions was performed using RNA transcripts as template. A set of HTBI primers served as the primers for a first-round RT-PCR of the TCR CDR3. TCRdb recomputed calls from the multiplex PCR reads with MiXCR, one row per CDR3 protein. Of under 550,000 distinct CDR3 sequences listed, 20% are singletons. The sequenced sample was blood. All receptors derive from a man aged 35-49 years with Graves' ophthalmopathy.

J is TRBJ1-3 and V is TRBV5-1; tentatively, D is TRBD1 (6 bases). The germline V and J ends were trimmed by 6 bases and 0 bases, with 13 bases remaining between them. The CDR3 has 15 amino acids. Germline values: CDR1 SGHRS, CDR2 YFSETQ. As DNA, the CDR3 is TGCGCCAGCACCCCGACAGGTCGCTCTGGAAACACCATATATTTT. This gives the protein CASTPTGRSGNTIYF.

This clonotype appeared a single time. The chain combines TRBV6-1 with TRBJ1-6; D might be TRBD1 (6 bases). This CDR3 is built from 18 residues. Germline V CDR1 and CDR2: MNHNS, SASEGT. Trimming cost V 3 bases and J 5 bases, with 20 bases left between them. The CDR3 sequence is CASSDTSGRGSDNSPLHF. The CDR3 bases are TGTGCCAGCAGTGATACCTCGGGAAGGGGGAGCGATAATTCACCCCTCCACTTT.

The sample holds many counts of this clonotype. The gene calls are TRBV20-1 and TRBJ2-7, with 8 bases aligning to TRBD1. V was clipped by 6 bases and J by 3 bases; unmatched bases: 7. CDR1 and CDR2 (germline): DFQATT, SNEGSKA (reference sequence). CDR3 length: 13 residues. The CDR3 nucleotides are TGCAGTGCCCTGGACAGGGTCGGCTACGAGCAGTACTTC. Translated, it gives CSALDRVGYEQYF.

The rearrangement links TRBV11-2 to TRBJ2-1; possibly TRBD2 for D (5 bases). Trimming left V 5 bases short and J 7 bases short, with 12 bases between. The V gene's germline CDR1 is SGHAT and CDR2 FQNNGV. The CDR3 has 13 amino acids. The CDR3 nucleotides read TGTGCCAGCAGCCCTAGCTACGGTAATGAGCAGTTCTTC. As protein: CASSPSYGNEQFF.

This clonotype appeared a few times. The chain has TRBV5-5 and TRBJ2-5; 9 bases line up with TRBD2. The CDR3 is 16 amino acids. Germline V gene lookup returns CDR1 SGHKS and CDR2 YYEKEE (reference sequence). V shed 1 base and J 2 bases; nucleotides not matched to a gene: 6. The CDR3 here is CASSLSLAGPQETQYF. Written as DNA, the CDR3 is TGTGCCAGCAGCTTGTCCCTAGCGGGGCCTCAAGAGACCCAGTACTTC. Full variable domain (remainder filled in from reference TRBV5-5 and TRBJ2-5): DAGVTQSPTHLIKTRGQQVTLRCSPISGHKSVSWYQQVLGQGPQFIFQYYEKEERGRGNFPDRFSARQFPNYSSELNVNALLLGDSALYLCASSLSLAGPQETQYFGPGTRLLVL.

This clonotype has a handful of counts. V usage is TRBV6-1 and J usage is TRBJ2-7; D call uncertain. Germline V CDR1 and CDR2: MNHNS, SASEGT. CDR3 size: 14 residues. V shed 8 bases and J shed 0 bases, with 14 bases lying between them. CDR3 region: CASATRTLSYEQYF. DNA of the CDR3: TGTGCCAGCGCAACGAGGACGCTCTCCTACGAGCAGTACTTC.

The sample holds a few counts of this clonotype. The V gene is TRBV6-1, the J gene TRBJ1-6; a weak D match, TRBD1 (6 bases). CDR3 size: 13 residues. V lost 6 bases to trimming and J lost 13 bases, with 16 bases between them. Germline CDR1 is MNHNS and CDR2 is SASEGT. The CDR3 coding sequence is TGTGCCAGCAGCGCAAAGCGGGGGCGGCCCCTCCACTTT. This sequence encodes CASSAKRGRPLHF.

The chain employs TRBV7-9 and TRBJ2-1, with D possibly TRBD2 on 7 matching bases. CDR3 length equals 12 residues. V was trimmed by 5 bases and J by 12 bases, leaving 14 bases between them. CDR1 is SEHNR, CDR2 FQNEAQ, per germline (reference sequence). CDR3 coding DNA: TGTGCCAGCAGCGTCGCGGGGGCAGGGCAGTTCTTC. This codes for CASSVAGAGQFF.

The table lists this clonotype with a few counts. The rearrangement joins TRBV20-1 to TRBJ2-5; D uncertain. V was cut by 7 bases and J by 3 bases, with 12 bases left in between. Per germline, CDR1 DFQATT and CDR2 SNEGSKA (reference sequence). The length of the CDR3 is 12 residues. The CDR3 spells CSVFAEKETQYF. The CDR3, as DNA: TGCAGTGTATTTGCTGAGAAAGAGACCCAGTACTTC.

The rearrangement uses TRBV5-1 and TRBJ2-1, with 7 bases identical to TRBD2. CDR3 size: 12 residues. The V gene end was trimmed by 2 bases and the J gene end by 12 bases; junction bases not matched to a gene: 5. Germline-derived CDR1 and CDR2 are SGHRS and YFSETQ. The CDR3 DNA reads TGCGCCAGCAGCTTTACTAGCGAAAGGCAGTTCTTC. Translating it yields CASSFTSERQFF.

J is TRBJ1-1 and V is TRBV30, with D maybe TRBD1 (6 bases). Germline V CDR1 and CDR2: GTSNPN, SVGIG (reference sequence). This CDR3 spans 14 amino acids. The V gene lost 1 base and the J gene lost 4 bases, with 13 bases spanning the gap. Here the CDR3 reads CAWSAQGLVTEAFF. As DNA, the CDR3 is TGTGCCTGGAGTGCCCAGGGGTTGGTCACTGAAGCTTTCTTT.

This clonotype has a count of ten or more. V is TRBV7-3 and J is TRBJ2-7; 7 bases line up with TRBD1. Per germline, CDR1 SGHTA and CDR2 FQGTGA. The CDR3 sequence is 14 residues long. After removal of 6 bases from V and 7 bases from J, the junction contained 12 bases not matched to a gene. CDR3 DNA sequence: TGTGCCAGCAGTGCTTTAGGGGGACAGATGGAGCAGTACTTC. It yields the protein CASSALGGQMEQYF.

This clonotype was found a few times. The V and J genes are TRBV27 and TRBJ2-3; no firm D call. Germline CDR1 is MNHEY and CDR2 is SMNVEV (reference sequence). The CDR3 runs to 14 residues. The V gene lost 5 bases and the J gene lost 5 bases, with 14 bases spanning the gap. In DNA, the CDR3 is TGTGCCAGCAGTGGGCAGCTTGCTGGAGATACGCAGTATTTT. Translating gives CASSGQLAGDTQYF.

In DNA, the CDR3 is TGTGCCAGCAGTCACACGACGGAGCAGTTCTTC. This gives the protein CASSHTTEQFF. This chain links TRBV6-1 with TRBJ2-1, with no clear D. Germline values: CDR1 MNHNS, CDR2 SASEGT. V was trimmed by 5 bases and J by 10 bases, leaving 9 bases between them. CDR3 length: 11 amino acids.

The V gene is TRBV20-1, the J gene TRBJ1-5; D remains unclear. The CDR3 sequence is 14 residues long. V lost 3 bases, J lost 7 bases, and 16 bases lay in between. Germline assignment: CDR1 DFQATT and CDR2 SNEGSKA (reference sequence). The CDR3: CSASLSGSRQPQHF. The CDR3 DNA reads TGCAGTGCTAGTTTATCAGGAAGCAGACAGCCCCAGCATTTT.

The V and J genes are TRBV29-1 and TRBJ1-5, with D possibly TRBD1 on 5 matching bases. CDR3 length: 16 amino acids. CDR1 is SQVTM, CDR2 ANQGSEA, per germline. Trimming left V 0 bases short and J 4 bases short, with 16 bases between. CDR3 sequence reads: CSVEDPREPGNQPQHF. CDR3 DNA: TGCAGCGTTGAAGACCCCAGGGAGCCAGGTAATCAGCCCCAGCATTTT.

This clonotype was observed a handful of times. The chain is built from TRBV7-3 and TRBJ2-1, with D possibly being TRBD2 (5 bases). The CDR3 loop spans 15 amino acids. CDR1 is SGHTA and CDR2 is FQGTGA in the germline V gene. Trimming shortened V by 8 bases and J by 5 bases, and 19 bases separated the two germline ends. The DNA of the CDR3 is TGTGCCAGCTCGCCCCACCGGGATCTTCACAATGAGCAGTTCTTC. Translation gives CASSPHRDLHNEQFF.

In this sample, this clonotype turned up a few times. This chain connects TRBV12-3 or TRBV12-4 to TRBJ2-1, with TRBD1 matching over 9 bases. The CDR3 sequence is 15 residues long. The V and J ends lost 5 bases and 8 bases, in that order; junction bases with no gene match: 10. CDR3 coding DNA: TGTGCCAGCAGTAAAAGCGGACAGGGGATGTATGAGCAGTTCTTC. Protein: CASSKSGQGMYEQFF.

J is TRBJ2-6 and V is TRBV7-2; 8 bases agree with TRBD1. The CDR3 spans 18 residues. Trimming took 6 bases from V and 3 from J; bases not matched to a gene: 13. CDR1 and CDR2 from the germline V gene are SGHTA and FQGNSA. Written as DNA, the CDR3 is TGTGCCAGCAGGGGCGGATGGCAGGGGGCATATGGGGCCAACGTCCTGACTTTC. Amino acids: CASRGGWQGAYGANVLTF.

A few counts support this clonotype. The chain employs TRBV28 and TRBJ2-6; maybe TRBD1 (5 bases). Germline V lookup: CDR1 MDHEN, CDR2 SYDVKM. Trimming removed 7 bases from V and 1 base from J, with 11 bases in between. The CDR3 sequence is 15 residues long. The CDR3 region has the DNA TGTGCCAGCACCGAACAGGAATCTGGGGCCAACGTCCTGACTTTC. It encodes CASTEQESGANVLTF.

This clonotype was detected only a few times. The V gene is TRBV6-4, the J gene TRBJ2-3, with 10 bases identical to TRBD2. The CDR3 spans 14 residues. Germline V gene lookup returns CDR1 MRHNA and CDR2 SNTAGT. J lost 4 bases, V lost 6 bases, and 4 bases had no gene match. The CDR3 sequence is CASSEGTSADTQYF. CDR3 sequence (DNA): TGTGCCAGCAGCGAAGGGACTAGCGCAGATACGCAGTATTTT.

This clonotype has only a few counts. CDR3 protein: CASKGGGGRYEQYF. The CDR3 DNA sequence: TGTGCCAGCAAGGGTGGGGGGGGACGCTACGAGCAGTACTTC. This chain joins TRBV6-1 and TRBJ2-7, with 7 bases lining up with TRBD2. The CDR3 runs to 14 residues. V lost 7 bases to trimming and J lost 3 bases; unmatched junction nucleotides: 9. From germline, CDR1 is MNHNS and CDR2 SASEGT.

The CDR3 sequence: CAIRTLGQSYEQYF. In DNA, the CDR3 is TGTGCCATCAGGACCCTCGGACAGTCCTACGAGCAGTACTTC. The genes are TRBV10-3 and TRBJ2-7; tentatively, D is TRBD1 (6 bases). CDR1 and CDR2 (germline): ENHRY, SYGVKD. The CDR3 runs to 14 residues. Trimming stripped 6 bases from V and 1 base from J, with 13 bases between.

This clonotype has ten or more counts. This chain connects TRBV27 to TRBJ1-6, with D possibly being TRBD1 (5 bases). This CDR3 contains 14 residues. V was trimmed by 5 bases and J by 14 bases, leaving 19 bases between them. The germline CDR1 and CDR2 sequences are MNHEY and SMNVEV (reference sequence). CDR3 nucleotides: TGTGCCAGCAGTAGACAGTCCGGATTCAGTTCCCTCCACTTT. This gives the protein CASSRQSGFSSLHF.

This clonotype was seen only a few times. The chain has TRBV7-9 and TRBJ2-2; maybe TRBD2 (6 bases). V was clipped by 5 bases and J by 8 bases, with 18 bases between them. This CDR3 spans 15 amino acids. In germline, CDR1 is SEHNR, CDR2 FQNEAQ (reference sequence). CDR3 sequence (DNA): TGTGCCAGCAGCCAAATAGCGGTTGCTTCAGGGGAGCTGTTTTTT. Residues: CASSQIAVASGELFF.

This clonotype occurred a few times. The CDR3 loop is CASSLTSGTGVLANSPLHF. The CDR3, as DNA: TGTGCCAGCAGTTTAACCTCCGGGACAGGGGTATTGGCAAATTCACCCCTCCACTTT. The rearrangement joins TRBV12-3 or TRBV12-4 to TRBJ1-6; the match to TRBD1 covers 10 bases. This CDR3 region has 19 residues. J lost 7 bases, V lost 2 bases, and 14 bases had no gene match.

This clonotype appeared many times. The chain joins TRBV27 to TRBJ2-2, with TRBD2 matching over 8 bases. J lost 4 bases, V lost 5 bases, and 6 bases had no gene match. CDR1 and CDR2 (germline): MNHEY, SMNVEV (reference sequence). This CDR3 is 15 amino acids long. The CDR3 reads CASSPQAGVTGELFF. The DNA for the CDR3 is TGTGCCAGCAGTCCGCAAGCGGGGGTCACCGGGGAGCTGTTTTTT.

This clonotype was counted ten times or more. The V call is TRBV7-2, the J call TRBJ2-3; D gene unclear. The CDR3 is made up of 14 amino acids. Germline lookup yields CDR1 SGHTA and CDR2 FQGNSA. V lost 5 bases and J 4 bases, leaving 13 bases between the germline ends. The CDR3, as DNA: TGTGCCAGCAGCATCCGGACGACGGCAGATACGCAGTATTTT. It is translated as CASSIRTTADTQYF.

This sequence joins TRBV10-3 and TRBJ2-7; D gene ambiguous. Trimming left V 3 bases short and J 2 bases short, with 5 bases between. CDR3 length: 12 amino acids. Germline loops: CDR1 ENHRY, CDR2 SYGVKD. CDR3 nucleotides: TGTGCCATCAGTGACAGCCCCTACGAGCAGTACTTC. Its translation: CAISDSPYEQYF.

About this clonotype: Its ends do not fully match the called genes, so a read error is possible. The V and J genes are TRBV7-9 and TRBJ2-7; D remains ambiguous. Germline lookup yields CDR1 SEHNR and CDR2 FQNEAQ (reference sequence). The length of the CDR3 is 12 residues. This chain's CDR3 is CASGLMTGQQYF. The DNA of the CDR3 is TGTGCCAGCGGCTTAATGACCGGACAGCAGTACTTC.